Listed below are T cell receptor beta chains from one sample, sequenced in a study of low-dose radiotherapy and immunotherapy resistance in tumors. TCRdb re-called the reads with MiXCR, one entry per CDR3 protein. The sample yields tens of thousands of distinct CDR3 sequences, around 27% seen once. Material: PBMCs, obtained before treatment. The source is a male donor with prostate cancer. The CDR3 runs from the conserved cysteine through the conserved F or W. D genes are given only for firm matches. Some rows mark clone size as missing; the rest say once, few, many or name a class of expanded clone.

j_call v_call clone_size cdr3_length d_call cdr3_nt cdr3_aa
TRBJ1-6 TRBV28 many 15 . TGTGCCAGCAAGAGACAGGAATCGGCGTATTCACCCCTCCACTTT CASKRQESAYSPLHF
TRBJ2-3 TRBV9 . 16 TRBD2 TGTGCCAGCAGCCCGGGACTAGCGGGGGGGCAAGATACGCAGTATTTT CASSPGLAGGQDTQYF
TRBJ2-5 TRBV28 many 16 TRBD2 TGTGCCAGCAGGGAACCCGGGACTAGCACGAAAGAGACCCAGTACTTC CASREPGTSTKETQYF
TRBJ1-3 TRBV29-1 many 14 TRBD1 TGCAGCGTACGGACAGGGGGAACTGGAAACACCATATATTTT CSVRTGGTGNTIYF
TRBJ2-3 TRBV26 few 13 . TGTGCCAGCAACGGCAGGGGGCGGGGTACGCAGTATTTT CASNGRGRGTQYF
TRBJ2-7 TRBV6-5 . 17 . TGTGCCAGCAGCCTTGTCGCCCGGGCTACCGGTCCCTACGAGCAGTACTTC CASSLVARATGPYEQYF
TRBJ2-1 TRBV20-1 many 13 TRBD2 TGCAGTGCCCGAACAGCGGGAGGTATTGAGCAGTTCTTC CSARTAGGIEQFF
TRBJ2-5 TRBV3-1 many 13 . TGTGCCAGCAGCTCCGGGGACCGGAAGACCCAGTACTTC CASSSGDRKTQYF
TRBJ2-1 TRBV5-1 many 15 . TGCGCCAGCAGCTTGTCCGGGATCACCTACAATGAGCAGTTCTTC CASSLSGITYNEQFF
TRBJ2-2 TRBV19 once 15 . TGTGCCAGTAGTATACCCAGGGAGCTCACCGGGGAGCTGTTTTTT CASSIPRELTGELFF
TRBJ2-7 TRBV12-3/TRBV12-4 few 17 . TGTGCCAGCAGTCCCTTCCAGGAAAAGGCTTTTTTTTACGAGCAGTACTTC CASSPFQEKAFFYEQYF
TRBJ1-1 TRBV6-2/TRBV6-3 many 18 . TGTGCCAGCAGCGCAGCGCTGGGACTTATCCGGACCCGAGCTGAAGCTTTCTTT CASSAALGLIRTRAEAFF
TRBJ2-7 TRBV6-6 medium-sized 14 TRBD2 TGTGCCAGCACCCGACTAGCGGGAGGTTACGAGCAGTACTTC CASTRLAGGYEQYF
TRBJ2-1 TRBV5-1 . 15 TRBD2 TGCGCCAGCAGCCCGACCGGGACTAACGACAATGAGCAGTTCTTC CASSPTGTNDNEQFF
TRBJ2-1 TRBV5-1 few 15 TRBD2 TGCGCCAGCAGCTCCGGGGGACTAGCGGGAGAGGAGCAGTTCTTC CASSSGGLAGEEQFF
TRBJ2-2 TRBV29-1 many 15 . TGCAGCGTTCTGCCCGCAGGGAGGAACACCGGGGAGCTGTTTTTT CSVLPAGRNTGELFF
TRBJ2-1 TRBV7-9 many 13 TRBD2 TGTGCCAGCAGCTCGGGACTAGCCAATGAGCAGTTCTTC CASSSGLANEQFF
TRBJ1-2 TRBV19 many 14 TRBD1 TGTGCCAGTAGTACACGGGACAGGAACTATGGCTACACCTTC CASSTRDRNYGYTF
TRBJ1-6 TRBV7-6 many 15 TRBD1 TGTGCCAGCAGCTTGGAGGGGGACAGGGGTTCACCCCTCCACTTT CASSLEGDRGSPLHF
TRBJ2-3 TRBV5-6 . 16 . TGTGCCAGCAGCTTAAGACGGGGGACAAGCACAGATACGCAGTATTTT CASSLRRGTSTDTQYF
TRBJ2-7 TRBV5-1 many 14 . TGCGCCAGCAGCTTGAGCGGGACAGTGTACGAGCAGTACTTC CASSLSGTVYEQYF
TRBJ2-3 TRBV11-2 . 16 . TGTGCCAGCAGCTTAGCGTCAGGCCGGGGCACAGATACGCAGTATTTT CASSLASGRGTDTQYF
TRBJ2-1 TRBV5-1 many 15 TRBD2 TGCGCCAGCAGCTCCAGACTAGCGGGAGGGCCTGAGCAGTTCTTC CASSSRLAGGPEQFF
TRBJ2-1 TRBV28 few 13 . TGTGCCAGCAAAACAGCCAGACAGAGAACGCAGTTCTTC CASKTARQRTQFF
TRBJ2-7 TRBV5-1 many 15 TRBD2 TGCGCCAGCAGCGAAGGGAGCGGGAGAACCTACGAGCAGTACTTC CASSEGSGRTYEQYF
TRBJ1-3 TRBV30 many 14 . TGTGCCACGGACGGGGCGCCCTCTGGAAACACCATATATTTT CATDGAPSGNTIYF
TRBJ2-1 TRBV7-8 many 23 TRBD2 TGTGCCAGCAGCTTTAGGTCCCGCCTAGCGGGGAGTATGGTTCGAAGTCAAGACAATGAGCAGTTCTTC CASSFRSRLAGSMVRSQDNEQFF
TRBJ2-3 TRBV4-1 many 15 . TGCGCCAGCAGCCAAGAGCGGGGGCGCACAGATACGCAGTATTTT CASSQERGRTDTQYF
TRBJ1-1 TRBV29-1 many 14 TRBD1 TGCAGCGTTGGACAGGGGTTTGGGAACACTGAAGCTTTCTTT CSVGQGFGNTEAFF
TRBJ1-5 TRBV12-3/TRBV12-4 many 15 . TGTGCCAGCAGTTTGGCAGGGGCCATCAATCAGCCCCAGCATTTT CASSLAGAINQPQHF
TRBJ2-2 TRBV5-6 many 15 TRBD1 TGTGCCAGCAGTCCGACAGGGGTCAGGACCGGGGAGCTGTTTTTT CASSPTGVRTGELFF
TRBJ2-1 TRBV28 many 15 TRBD2 TGTGCCAGCAGTTCAGTGCTGGCGGGAGTGCATGAGCAGTTCTTC CASSSVLAGVHEQFF